Included here is one T cell receptor beta chain sequence, with context. Its specificity is unknown. Profiling relied on immunoSEQ multiplex PCR, and the TCRdb table lists in-frame clones only, not all of them. The data contain approximately 48,000 clones, approximately 51% of them singletons. These data originate in a study of cytotoxic CD8 clonotypes in ibrutinib-treated CLL. Background on the study: The patient breakdown showed roughly 10 relapsed/refractory and around 16 treatment-naive cases, with fewer than 18 IGHV unmutated. General study points: Baseline clonality, above age-matched healthy donor levels, tracked circulating CD8+ T-cell counts.

The CDR3 contains 19 residues. The V gene is TRBV21-1, the J gene TRBJ1-5; the table gives TRBD1 as D, unverified against the DNA. TRBV21-1 is marked as a pseudogene. The sample was PBMCs, taken after 12 months of ibrutinib treatment. The TCR comes from a human donor with chronic lymphocytic leukemia. CDR3 DNA sequence: TGTGCCAGCAGCAAAGCGGAGGGGGACAGGGGGCCTTGCAATCAGCCCCAGCATTTT. Its protein is CASSKAEGDRGPCNQPQHF.